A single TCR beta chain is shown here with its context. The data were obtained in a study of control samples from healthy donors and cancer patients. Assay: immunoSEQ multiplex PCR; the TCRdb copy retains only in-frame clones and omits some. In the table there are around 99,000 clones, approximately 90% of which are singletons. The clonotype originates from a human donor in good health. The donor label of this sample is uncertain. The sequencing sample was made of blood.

This CDR3 reads CASSPQFMGEAFF. The CDR3 DNA reads TGTGCCAGCAGCCCCCAATTTATGGGGGAAGCTTTCTTT. The genes are TRBV3-1 (or the pseudogene TRBV3-2) and TRBJ1-1, with D hard to call. The CDR3 extends over 13 amino acids. The V end lost 4 bases, the J end lost 8 bases, and 14 bases lay between the germline ends. The germline V gene has CDR1 LGHDT and CDR2 YNNKEL (reference sequence).